At least ten counts were recorded for the clone carrying this T cell receptor (beta chain). TCRdb redid the calling of the RACE reads with MiXCR, one entry per CDR3 protein. In the table there are 100,000 or so distinct CDR3 sequences, 7.5% to 10% of which are singletons. Time point meaning: patch test 2, 6 weeks after DPC sensitization. The treatment was: therapeutic diphenylcyclopropenone sensitization with weekly scalp DPC. Samples of blood were obtained prior to the application of each patch test. These data are taken from a study of human T cells and chemical hapten exposure. The CDR3 contains 13 residues. Trimming took 4 bases from V and 7 from J, leaving 10 bases between them.

This clonotype originated in a woman in her forties with alopecia areata. Some clones in this sample may be carry-over from other donors' samples. Sequencing was performed on whole blood, taken in connection with sensitization to the hapten diphenylcyclopropenone (DPC). The chain links TRBV12-3 or TRBV12-4 to TRBJ2-2; perhaps TRBD2 as D (5 bases). This chain's CDR3 is CASSSRVIGELFF. DNA of the CDR3: TGTGCCAGCAGTTCGAGGGTGATCGGGGAGCTGTTTTTT.